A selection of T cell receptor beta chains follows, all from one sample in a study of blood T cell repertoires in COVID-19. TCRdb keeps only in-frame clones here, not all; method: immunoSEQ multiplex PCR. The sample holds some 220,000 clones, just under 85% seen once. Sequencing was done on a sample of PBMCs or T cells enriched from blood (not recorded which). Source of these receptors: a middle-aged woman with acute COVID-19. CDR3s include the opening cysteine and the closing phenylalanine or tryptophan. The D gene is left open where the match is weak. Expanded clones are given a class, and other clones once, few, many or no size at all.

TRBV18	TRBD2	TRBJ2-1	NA	CASSPSRAGGPSYNEQFF	TGTGCCAGCTCACCGAGCCGAGCGGGGGGGCCCTCCTACAATGAGCAGTTCTTC
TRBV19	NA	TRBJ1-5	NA	CASSMGSGFDQPQHF	TGTGCCAGTAGCATGGGGTCGGGGTTTGATCAGCCCCAGCATTTT
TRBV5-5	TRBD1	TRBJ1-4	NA	CASSSESGGTNEKLFF	TGTGCCAGCAGCTCAGAGTCAGGGGGGACTAATGAAAAACTGTTTTTT
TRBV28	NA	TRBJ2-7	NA	CASLARSPYEQYF	TGTGCCAGCCTGGCGCGGAGCCCATACGAGCAGTACTTC
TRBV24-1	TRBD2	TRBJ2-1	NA	CATSLTSGRADEQFF	TGTGCCACCAGTTTGACTAGCGGGAGGGCCGATGAGCAGTTCTTC
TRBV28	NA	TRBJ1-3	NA	CASSLRGPNTIYF	TGTGCCAGCAGTTTACGAGGGCCAAACACCATATATTTT
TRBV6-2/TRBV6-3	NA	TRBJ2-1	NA	CASSYSVHLGGNEQFF	TGTGCCAGCAGTTACTCGGTACACCTAGGCGGGAATGAGCAGTTCTTC
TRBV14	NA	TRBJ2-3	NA	CASSQRYPAGGDTQYF	TGTGCCAGCAGCCAACGCTATCCCGCCGGGGGAGATACGCAGTATTTT
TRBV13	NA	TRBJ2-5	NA	CASSRPVETQYF	TGTGCCAGCAGCCGTCCCGTGGAGACCCAGTACTTC
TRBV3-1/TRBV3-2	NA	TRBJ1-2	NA	CASSRLGGQGYGYTF	TGTGCCAGCAGCCGACTGGGGGGGCAGGGCTATGGCTACACCTTC
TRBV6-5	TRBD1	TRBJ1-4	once	CASSWTGRDEKLFF	TGTGCCAGCAGTTGGACAGGGCGCGATGAAAAACTGTTTTTT
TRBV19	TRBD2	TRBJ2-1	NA	CASTLSGGAPGEQFF	TGTGCCAGTACCCTTAGCGGGGGGGCCCCCGGTGAGCAGTTCTTC
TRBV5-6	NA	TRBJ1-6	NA	CASSLPGDWALHF	TGTGCCAGCAGCCTCCCCGGGGATTGGGCCCTCCACTTT
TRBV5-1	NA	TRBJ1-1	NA	CASSLGAGSTEAFF	TGCGCCAGCAGCTTGGGGGCAGGGTCTACTGAAGCTTTCTTT
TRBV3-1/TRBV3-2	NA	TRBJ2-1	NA	CASSQVRGSSYRFF	TGTGCCAGCAGCCAAGTCCGGGGTTCGTCCTATCGGTTCTTC
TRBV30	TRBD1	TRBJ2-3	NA	CAWSSTGWTDTQYF	TGTGCCTGGAGCTCGACAGGGTGGACAGATACGCAGTATTTT
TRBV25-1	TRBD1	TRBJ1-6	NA	CASSDGQGRSYNSPLHF	TGTGCCAGCAGTGACGGACAGGGAAGGTCCTATAATTCACCCCTCCACTTT
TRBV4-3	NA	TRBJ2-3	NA	CASSRTGTDTQYF	TGCGCCAGCAGCCGGACAGGCACAGATACGCAGTATTTT
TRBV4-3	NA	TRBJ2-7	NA	CASSQSSSGSYEQYF	TGCGCCAGCAGCCAAAGTTCAAGCGGATCCTACGAGCAGTACTTC
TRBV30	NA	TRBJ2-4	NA	CAWSLGAKNIQYF	TGTGCCTGGAGTCTAGGAGCCAAAAACATTCAGTACTTC
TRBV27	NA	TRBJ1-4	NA	CASSLFNRAATNEKLFF	TGTGCCAGCAGTTTGTTCAACAGGGCTGCAACTAATGAAAAACTGTTTTTT
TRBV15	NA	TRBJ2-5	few	CATSRDIATETQYF	TGTGCCACCAGCAGAGATATAGCCACAGAGACCCAGTACTTC
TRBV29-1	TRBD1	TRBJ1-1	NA	CSVGDRVWTEAFF	TGCAGCGTGGGAGACAGGGTTTGGACTGAAGCTTTCTTT
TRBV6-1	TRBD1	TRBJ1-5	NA	CASSEETGMPQPQHF	TGTGCCAGCAGTGAGGAGACAGGGATGCCCCAGCCCCAGCATTTT
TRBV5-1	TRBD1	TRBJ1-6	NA	CASSSGQGNSPLHF	TGCGCCAGCAGCTCCGGACAGGGAAATTCACCCCTCCACTTT
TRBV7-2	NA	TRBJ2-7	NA	CASSLDRGGYEQYF	TGTGCCAGCAGCTTAGACAGGGGGGGCTACGAGCAGTACTTC
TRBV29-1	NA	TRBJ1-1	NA	CSAPSVRSNTEAFF	TGCAGCGCCCCCAGTGTCCGATCTAACACTGAAGCTTTCTTT
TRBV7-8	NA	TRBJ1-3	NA	CASSPTALGNTIYF	TGTGCCAGCAGCCCGACTGCTCTCGGAAACACCATATATTTT
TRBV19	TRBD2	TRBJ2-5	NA	CASSPRFSGGSETQYF	TGTGCCAGTAGTCCCCGGTTTAGCGGGGGGAGTGAGACCCAGTACTTC
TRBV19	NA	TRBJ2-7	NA	CASSIQAAGSEQYF	TGTGCCAGTAGTATCCAGGCGGCAGGGTCCGAGCAGTACTTC
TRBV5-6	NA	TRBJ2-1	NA	CASSSSLSGDEQFF	TGTGCCAGCAGCTCTAGTTTGTCCGGGGATGAGCAGTTCTTC
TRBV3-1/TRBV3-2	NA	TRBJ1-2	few	CASSQVGVYGYTF	TGTGCCAGCAGCCAAGTAGGGGTTTATGGCTACACCTTC
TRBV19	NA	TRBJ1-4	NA	CASSNTGNEKLFF	TGTGCCAGTAGTAACACAGGGAACGAAAAACTGTTTTTT
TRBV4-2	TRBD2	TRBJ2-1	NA	CASSRTSAAYNEQFF	TGTGCCAGCAGCCGGACTAGCGCGGCCTACAATGAGCAGTTCTTC
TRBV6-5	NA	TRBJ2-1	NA	CASSYSNQGNEQFF	TGTGCCAGCAGTTACTCGAATCAGGGGAATGAGCAGTTCTTC
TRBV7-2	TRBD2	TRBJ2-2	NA	CASSLDSGRGGGELFF	TGTGCCAGCAGCTTAGATAGCGGGAGAGGAGGCGGGGAGCTGTTTTTT
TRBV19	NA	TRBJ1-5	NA	CASSIKNYQPQHF	TGTGCCAGTAGTATTAAGAACTATCAGCCCCAGCATTTT
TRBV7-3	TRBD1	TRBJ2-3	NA	CASSQDRLSPFTQYF	TGTGCCAGCAGCCAGGACAGGTTGTCCCCCTTTACGCAGTATTTT
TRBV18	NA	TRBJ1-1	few	CASSSLTRNTEAFF	TGTGCCAGCTCATCCCTGACTCGGAACACTGAAGCTTTCTTT
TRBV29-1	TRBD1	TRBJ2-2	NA	CSGYRGTGELFF	TGCAGCGGTTACAGGGGGACCGGGGAGCTGTTTTTT
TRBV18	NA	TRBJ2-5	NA	CASSPRRGLGETQYF	TGTGCCAGCTCACCACGTAGAGGGCTTGGAGAGACCCAGTACTTC
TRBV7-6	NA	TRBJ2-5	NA	CASSSGWAQYF	TGTGCCAGCAGCTCCGGGTGGGCCCAGTACTTC
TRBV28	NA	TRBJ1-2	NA	CASASGRATGYTF	TGTGCCAGCGCTTCCGGCAGGGCGACTGGCTACACCTTC
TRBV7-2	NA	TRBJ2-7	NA	CASSPAWGGLGYEQYF	TGTGCCAGCAGCCCAGCTTGGGGCGGCCTAGGGTACGAGCAGTACTTC
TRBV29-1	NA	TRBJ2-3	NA	CSAGGGGHSTDTQYF	TGCAGCGCCGGCGGAGGGGGACACAGCACAGATACGCAGTATTTT
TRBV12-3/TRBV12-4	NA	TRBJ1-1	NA	CASSLSENTEAFF	TGTGCCAGCAGTTTATCAGAGAACACTGAAGCTTTCTTT
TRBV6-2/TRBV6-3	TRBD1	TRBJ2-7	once	CASSPGTGGYQAYEQYF	TGTGCCAGCAGTCCCGGGACAGGGGGCTATCAAGCTTACGAGCAGTACTTC
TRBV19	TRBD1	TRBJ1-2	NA	CASSSGQGGYGYTF	TGTGCCAGTAGTTCGGGACAGGGAGGGTATGGCTACACCTTC
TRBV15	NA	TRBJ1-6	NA	CATSRPGLGSPLHF	TGTGCCACCAGCAGGCCAGGACTCGGTTCACCCCTCCACTTT
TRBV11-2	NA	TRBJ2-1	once	CASSLEDLRSGEQFF	TGTGCCAGCAGCTTAGAAGACCTTAGGTCGGGTGAGCAGTTCTTC
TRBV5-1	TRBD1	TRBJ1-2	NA	CASSPGQGLGGGYTF	TGCGCCAGCAGCCCCGGACAGGGGCTAGGGGGTGGCTACACCTTC
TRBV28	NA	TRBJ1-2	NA	CASSLVRGSYGYTF	TGTGCCAGCAGTTTGGTCCGGGGATCCTATGGCTACACCTTC
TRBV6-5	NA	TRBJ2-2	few	CASSNREPGELFF	TGTGCCAGCAGTAACAGAGAACCCGGGGAGCTGTTTTTT
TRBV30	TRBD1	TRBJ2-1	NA	CAWGPLAGGSNEQFF	TGTGCCTGGGGTCCACTAGCAGGGGGCAGCAATGAGCAGTTCTTC
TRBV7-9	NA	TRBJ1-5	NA	CASSLAGVQNQPQHF	TGTGCCAGCAGCTTAGCGGGCGTACAAAATCAGCCCCAGCATTTT
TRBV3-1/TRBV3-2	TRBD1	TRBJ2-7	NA	CASSQSDRGLREQYF	TGTGCCAGCAGCCAAAGTGACAGGGGGCTCCGCGAGCAGTACTTC